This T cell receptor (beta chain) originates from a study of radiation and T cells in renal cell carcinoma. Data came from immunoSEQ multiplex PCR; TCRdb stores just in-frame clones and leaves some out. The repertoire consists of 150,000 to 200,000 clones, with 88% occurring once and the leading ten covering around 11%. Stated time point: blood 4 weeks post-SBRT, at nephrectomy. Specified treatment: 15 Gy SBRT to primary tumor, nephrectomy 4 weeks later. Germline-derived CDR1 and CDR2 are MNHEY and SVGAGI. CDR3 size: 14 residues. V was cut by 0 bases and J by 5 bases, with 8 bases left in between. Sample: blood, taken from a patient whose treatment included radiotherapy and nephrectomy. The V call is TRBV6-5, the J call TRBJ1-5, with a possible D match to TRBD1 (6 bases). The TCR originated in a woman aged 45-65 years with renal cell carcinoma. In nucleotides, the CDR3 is TGTGCCAGCAGTTACTCGTGGACAGATCAGCCCCAGCATTTT. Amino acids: CASSYSWTDQPQHF.